These 29 T cell receptor beta chains were all obtained from the same sample, sequenced in a study of beta chain features in type 1 diabetes. The study, taken as a whole, reports: Shorter TCRB CDR3s, moderately but significantly so, were found in Type 1 diabetes patients in all four CD4+ subsets.

The study reverse transcribed the entire isolated RNA, so it sequenced expressed TCRB transcripts. The table came from immunoSEQ multiplex PCR; TCRdb's copy has only in-frame clones and leaves some out. The sample has about 150,000 clones; about 9.3% are singletons. Which antigens these TCRs recognize remains unknown. The sequencing sample was made of central memory CD4+ T cells from blood. Source of these receptors: a man aged 25 to 40 with type 1 diabetes.

The chain links TRBV28 to TRBJ1-5; D is perhaps TRBD1 (5 bases). The CDR3 covers 14 residues. V gave up 3 bases and J gave up 1 base, with 7 bases separating them. Germline-derived CDR1 and CDR2 are MDHEN and SYDVKM. CDR3: CASSLGGSNQPQHF. CDR3 in DNA: TGTGCCAGCAGTTTGGGGGGGAGCAATCAGCCCCAGCATTTT.

This clone was observed a handful of times. The V and J genes are TRBV10-3 and TRBJ1-5, with D tentatively TRBD1 (5 bases). The V end was cut by 3 bases, the J end by 7 bases, with 10 bases between. CDR3 length: 13 amino acids. Germline V gives CDR1 ENHRY, CDR2 SYGVKD. CDR3 residues: CAISDRAEQPQHF. In DNA, the CDR3 is TGTGCCATCAGTGACAGGGCCGAACAGCCCCAGCATTTT.

The rearrangement joins TRBV4-1 to TRBJ2-3; 7 nucleotides agree with TRBD2. CDR3 length: 18 residues. Germline CDR1 and CDR2: MGHRA and YSYEKL. Losses at the gene ends were 0 bases for V and 1 base for J; bases not matched to a gene: 10. The CDR3 region has the DNA TGCGCCAGCAGCCAAGAAGGGTTCCAGCGGGACGGCACAGATACGCAGTATTTT. Its protein product is CASSQEGFQRDGTDTQYF.

The chain carries TRBV10-3 and TRBJ2-1, with TRBD1 as a possible D gene (5 bases). The CDR3 totals 14 residues. Germline loops: CDR1 ENHRY, CDR2 SYGVKD. Trimming removed 2 bases at V and 3 bases at J, with 8 bases between. The CDR3 region has the DNA TGTGCCATCAGTGAGAGGGGTGACTACAATGAGCAGTTCTTC. It is translated as CAISERGDYNEQFF.

The sample holds a few counts of this clone. The V call is TRBV7-2, the J call TRBJ2-1; 7 bases fit TRBD2. V lost 10 bases and J lost 8; bases outside the gene matches: 17. CDR1 and CDR2 from the germline V gene are SGHTA and FQGNSA. This CDR3 has 15 residues. CDR3 amino acids: CANRPLAGLGDEQFF. In DNA, the CDR3 is TGTGCCAACAGACCTTTAGCGGGTTTGGGCGATGAGCAGTTCTTC.

This clone has a handful of counts. This chain uses TRBV11-2 with TRBJ2-1, with a tentative D call TRBD2 (5 bases). The V end lost 1 base, the J end lost 8 bases, and 18 bases lay between the germline ends. Looked up from germline, CDR1 is SGHAT and CDR2 is FQNNGV. This CDR3 has 16 amino acids. The CDR3 DNA reads TGTGCCAGCAGCTTAGTTCGAACGGGATTCGATGATGAGCAGTTCTTC. This sequence encodes CASSLVRTGFDDEQFF.

The sample holds a few counts of this clone. The chain combines TRBV11-2 with TRBJ2-1; 7 nucleotides line up with TRBD2. The CDR3 covers 19 residues. The V gene's germline CDR1 is SGHAT and CDR2 FQNNGV. V shed 2 bases and J 4 bases; nucleotides not matched to a gene: 17. As DNA, the CDR3 is TGTGCCAGCAGCTTATCGCGGGGGATGAGAGGGAGGGCTTACAATGAGCAGTTCTTC. It encodes CASSLSRGMRGRAYNEQFF.

The chain has TRBV29-1 and TRBJ2-5; 15 bases align to TRBD2. The V gene end was trimmed by 5 bases and the J gene end by 4 bases; junction bases not matched to a gene: 11. The CDR3 covers 17 residues. Germline values: CDR1 SQVTM, CDR2 ANQGSEA. CDR3 coding DNA: TGCAGCGTTTCCGGACTAGCGGGAGGGCCTCGAAGAGAGACCCAGTACTTC. Residues: CSVSGLAGGPRRETQYF.

This clone has only a few counts. The gene calls are TRBV5-6 and TRBJ2-7, with D possibly being TRBD2 (5 bases). The CDR3 sequence is 16 residues long. The V gene's germline CDR1 is SGHDT and CDR2 YYEEEE. V was pared by 4 bases and J by 0 bases, with 17 bases between. The CDR3 here is CASSTGFGSSSYEQYF. DNA of the CDR3: TGTGCCAGCAGCACGGGGTTCGGAAGCTCCTCCTACGAGCAGTACTTC. The whole variable domain, remainder taken from reference TRBV5-6 and TRBJ2-7, is DAGVTQSPTHLIKTRGQQVTLRCSPKSGHDTVSWYQQALGQGPQFIFQYYEEEERQRGNFPDRFSGHQFPNYSSELNVNALLLGDSALYLCASSTGFGSSSYEQYFGPGTRLTVT.

This clone occurred a few times. The chain recombines TRBV18 with TRBJ1-1; D may be TRBD1 (5 bases). Trimming left V 6 bases short and J 5 bases short, with 16 bases between. This CDR3 contains 14 residues. The V gene's germline CDR1 is KGHSH and CDR2 LQKENI. The DNA of the CDR3 is TGTGCCAGCTCGTTTGAGATGGGGCTTACTGAAGCTTTCTTT. Amino acids: CASSFEMGLTEAFF.

Only a few counts were recorded for this clone. The V gene is TRBV11-2, the J gene TRBJ2-2, with unresolved D. This CDR3 is 12 amino acids long. Germline lookup yields CDR1 SGHAT and CDR2 FQNNGV. Trimming removed 5 bases from V and 4 bases from J, with 5 bases in between. The CDR3 region has the DNA TGTGCCAGCAGCCCACTCACCGGGGAGCTGTTTTTT. Protein product: CASSPLTGELFF.

This clone occurred a few times. V and J are TRBV19 and TRBJ2-1; 10 nucleotides line up with TRBD2. Per the germline V gene, CDR1 is LNHDA and CDR2 is SQIVND (reference sequence). This CDR3 is built from 18 residues. The V and J ends lost 6 bases and 8 bases, in that order; junction bases with no gene match: 19. Here the CDR3 DNA reads TGTGCCAGTAGCCCGTCCAGCGGGAGGGCCCGGCGGTTGTATGAGCAGTTCTTC. Its protein is CASSPSSGRARRLYEQFF.

The chain combines TRBV25-1 with TRBJ1-2; TRBD1 matches 11 bases. This CDR3 has 15 residues. Germline lookup yields CDR1 MGHDK and CDR2 SYGVNS. Trimming took 2 bases from V and 6 from J; bases not matched to a gene: 5. The CDR3 bases are TGTGCCAGCAGTGAAGCCGGGACAGGGGGAAATGGCTACACCTTC. This gives the protein CASSEAGTGGNGYTF.

This clone showed up many times. The CDR3 sequence is CASSLASGNYNEQFF. In DNA, the CDR3 is TGTGCCAGCAGCTTAGCTAGCGGGAATTACAATGAGCAGTTCTTC. The rearrangement links TRBV7-9 to TRBJ2-1, with 8 bases that match TRBD2. With V trimmed by 0 bases and J by 4 bases, 2 bases remained unmatched. In germline, CDR1 is SEHNR, CDR2 FQNEAQ (reference sequence). The CDR3 loop spans 15 amino acids. The variable domain in full, with the rest retrieved from reference TRBV7-9 and TRBJ2-1, is DTGVSQNPRHKITKRGQNVTFRCDPISEHNRLYWYRQTLGQGPEFLTYFQNEAQLEKSRLLSDRFSAERPKGSFSTLEIQRTEQGDSAMYLCASSLASGNYNEQFFGPGTRLTVL.

This chain joins TRBV15 and TRBJ2-7; 7 nucleotides match TRBD1. The CDR3 runs to 13 residues. CDR1 is LNHNV and CDR2 is YYDKDF in the germline V gene (reference sequence). V dropped 3 bases and J dropped 5; count of bases not matched to a gene: 4. CDR3 region: CATSSYQGDEQYF. CDR3 nucleotide sequence: TGTGCCACCAGCAGCTATCAGGGGGACGAGCAGTACTTC.

This clone appeared many times. The chain recombines TRBV28 with TRBJ1-2, with D unresolved. The CDR3 is 12 residues long. Looked up from germline, CDR1 is MDHEN and CDR2 is SYDVKM. Trimming stripped 5 bases from V and 5 bases from J, with 9 bases between. The DNA for the CDR3 is TGTGCCAGCAGTGCGAACCTTTATGGCTACACCTTC. Protein sequence: CASSANLYGYTF.

This clone was seen only a few times. V usage is TRBV29-1 and J usage is TRBJ2-1, with 8 bases fitting TRBD2. The CDR3 consists of 15 residues. The junction had 4 bases not matched to a gene; V was cut back by 3 bases and J by 0 bases. Per germline, CDR1 SQVTM and CDR2 ANQGSEA. CDR3 amino acids: CSVDVAGGSYNEQFF. The CDR3 region has the DNA TGCAGCGTTGACGTGGCGGGAGGCTCCTACAATGAGCAGTTCTTC.

This chain uses TRBV14 with TRBJ1-2; D unresolved. Germline V gene data show CDR1 as SGHDN and CDR2 as FVKESK. Trimming took off 2 bases at V and 5 bases at J, with 12 bases between the two ends. The CDR3 spans 14 residues. CDR3 nucleotide sequence: TGTGCCAGCAGCCAATTTGTTGGAGTTTATGGCTACACCTTC. Translating it yields CASSQFVGVYGYTF.

This clone was observed a handful of times. V gene TRBV29-1 combines with J gene TRBJ2-4; maybe TRBD1 (6 bases). This CDR3 is built from 12 residues. Germline CDR1 SQVTM, CDR2 ANQGSEA. V gave up 3 bases and J gave up 6 bases, with 9 bases separating them. The CDR3 region is CSVEMDRNIQYF. The CDR3 region has the DNA TGCAGCGTTGAGATGGACAGAAACATTCAGTACTTC.

This clone was detected a few times. This chain joins TRBV19 and TRBJ2-3; perhaps TRBD2 as D (6 bases). The ends were cut back, 5 bases at V and 8 bases at J, with 17 bases in the middle. CDR1 LNHDA and CDR2 SQIVND come from the germline V gene (reference sequence). The length of the CDR3 is 14 residues. CDR3 in amino acids: CASSLDPTGGTQYF. CDR3 bases: TGTGCCAGTAGTCTTGACCCGACCGGGGGTACGCAGTATTTT.

This clone turned up a few times. The rearrangement uses TRBV15 and TRBJ2-7; TRBD2 might be the D (6 bases). The CDR3 consists of 16 residues. Germline-derived CDR1 and CDR2 are LNHNV and YYDKDF (reference sequence). V lost 5 bases, J lost 6 bases, and 23 bases lay in between. This CDR3 reads CATSFTRRGVNAEQYF. CDR3 nucleotide sequence: TGTGCCACCAGCTTCACCCGGCGGGGTGTAAACGCCGAGCAGTACTTC.

This chain joins TRBV5-4 and TRBJ2-1, with 8 nucleotides matching TRBD1. The germline V gene encodes CDR1 SGHNT and CDR2 YYREEE (reference sequence). The CDR3 sequence is 15 residues long. V shed 1 base, J shed 6 bases, and the junction held 6 bases outside the gene matches. The chain's CDR3 is CASSLLTDRVNEQFF. CDR3 in DNA: TGTGCCAGCAGCTTGCTGACGGACAGGGTCAATGAGCAGTTCTTC.

This clone has a handful of counts. This chain connects TRBV7-3 to TRBJ1-1; D perhaps matches TRBD1 (6 bases). Trimming pared 5 bases from V and 4 bases from J, leaving 14 bases between. The germline gives CDR1 SGHTA, CDR2 FQGTGA. The CDR3 covers 14 residues. CDR3: CASSPQGVSTEAFF. The CDR3 DNA sequence: TGTGCCAGCAGCCCACAGGGAGTGAGCACTGAAGCTTTCTTT.

The chain uses TRBV2 and TRBJ2-3, with 8 bases fitting TRBD2. The germline V gene has CDR1 SNHLY and CDR2 FYNNEI. V shed 11 bases and J 4 bases; nucleotides not matched to a gene: 8. The CDR3 length is 13 residues. CDR3 in amino acids: CAGVRGGADTQYF. DNA of the CDR3: TGTGCCGGGGTCCGGGGGGGCGCAGATACGCAGTATTTT.

The chain couples TRBV30 to TRBJ2-7; D is unclear. The CDR3 length is 11 residues. V gave up 5 bases and J gave up 2 bases, with 7 bases separating them. Germline V lookup: CDR1 GTSNPN, CDR2 SVGIG (reference sequence). Here the CDR3 reads CAWGATYEQYF. The CDR3 coding sequence is TGTGCCTGGGGTGCCACCTACGAGCAGTACTTC.

The CDR3 sequence: CASSPSVGQETQYF. The CDR3 DNA follows: TGTGCCAGCTCACCATCGGTCGGCCAAGAGACCCAGTACTTC. The genes are TRBV18 and TRBJ2-5; D gene ambiguous. The CDR3 covers 14 residues. Germline-derived CDR1 and CDR2 are KGHSH and LQKENI. With 2 bases removed from V and 1 base from J, the gap between germline ends came to 8 bases. The whole variable domain, filled in from reference TRBV18 and TRBJ2-5, reads NAGVMQNPRHLVRRRGQEARLRCSPMKGHSHVYWYRQLPEEGLKFMVYLQKENIIDESGMPKERFSAEFPKEGPSILRIQQVVRGDSAAYFCASSPSVGQETQYFGPGTRLLVL.

In its sample, this clone was seen a few times. The chain carries TRBV2 and TRBJ1-1; D might be TRBD1 (5 bases). This CDR3 is built from 14 residues. The germline gives CDR1 SNHLY, CDR2 FYNNEI. Trimming took 6 bases from V and 5 from J, leaving 16 bases between them. This CDR3 reads CASSPTSGKTEAFF. CDR3 coding DNA: TGTGCCAGCAGCCCGACCTCAGGGAAAACTGAAGCTTTCTTT.

This chain joins TRBV5-1 and TRBJ1-1; D is unclear. The CDR3 is 14 amino acids. Germline V gene lookup returns CDR1 SGHRS and CDR2 YFSETQ. V gave up 5 bases and J gave up 1 base, with 12 bases separating them. CDR3 sequence (DNA): TGCGCCAGCAGTCTCTTTCCAGAGAACACTGAAGCTTTCTTT. Translation gives CASSLFPENTEAFF.

This clone was picked up a small number of times. The J gene is TRBJ2-5, the V gene TRBV9; 9 bases fit TRBD2. Germline CDR1 SGDLS, CDR2 YYNGEE. V shed 0 bases, J shed 2 bases, and the junction held 2 bases outside the gene matches. The CDR3 runs to 15 residues. CDR3 sequence (DNA): TGTGCCAGCAGCGTAGGGACTAGCGAACAAGAGACCCAGTACTTC. Its protein is CASSVGTSEQETQYF.